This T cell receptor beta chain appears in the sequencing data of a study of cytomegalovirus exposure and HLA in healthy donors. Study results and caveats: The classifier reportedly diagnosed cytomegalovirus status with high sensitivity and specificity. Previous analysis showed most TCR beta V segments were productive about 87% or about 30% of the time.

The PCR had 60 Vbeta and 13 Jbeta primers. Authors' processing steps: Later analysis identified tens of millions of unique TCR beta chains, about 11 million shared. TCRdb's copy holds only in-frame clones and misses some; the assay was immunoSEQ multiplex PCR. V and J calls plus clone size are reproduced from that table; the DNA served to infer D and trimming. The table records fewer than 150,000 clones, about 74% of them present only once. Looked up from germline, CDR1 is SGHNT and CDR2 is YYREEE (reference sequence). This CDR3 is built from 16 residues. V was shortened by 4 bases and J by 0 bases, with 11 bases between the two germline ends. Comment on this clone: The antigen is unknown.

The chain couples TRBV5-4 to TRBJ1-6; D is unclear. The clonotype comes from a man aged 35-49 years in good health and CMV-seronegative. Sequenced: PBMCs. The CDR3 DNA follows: TGTGCCAGCAGCCCGGGGTGGGGCTCCTATAATTCACCCCTCCACTTT. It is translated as CASSPGWGSYNSPLHF.